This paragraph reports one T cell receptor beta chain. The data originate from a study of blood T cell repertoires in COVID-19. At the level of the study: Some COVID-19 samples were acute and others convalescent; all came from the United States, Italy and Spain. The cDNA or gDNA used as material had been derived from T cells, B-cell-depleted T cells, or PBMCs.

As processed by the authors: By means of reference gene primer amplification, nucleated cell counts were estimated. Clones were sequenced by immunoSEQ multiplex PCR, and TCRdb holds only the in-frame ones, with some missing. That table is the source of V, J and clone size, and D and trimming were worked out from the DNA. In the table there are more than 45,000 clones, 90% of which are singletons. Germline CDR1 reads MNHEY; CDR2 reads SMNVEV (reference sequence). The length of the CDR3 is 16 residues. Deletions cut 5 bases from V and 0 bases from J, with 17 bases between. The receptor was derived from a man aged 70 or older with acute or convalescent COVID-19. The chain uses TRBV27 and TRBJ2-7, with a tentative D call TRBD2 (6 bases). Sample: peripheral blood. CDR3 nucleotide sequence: TGTGCCAGCAGTCTGAGAGGGACTCCCAGCTCCTACGAGCAGTACTTC. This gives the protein CASSLRGTPSSYEQYF.